This T cell receptor beta chain was sequenced during a study of blood T cell repertoires in COVID-19. Background on the study: Sample material is recorded as cDNA or gDNA derived from T cells, B-cell-depleted T cells, or PBMCs.

This clone was detected once. The method was immunoSEQ multiplex PCR; TCRdb's version includes in-frame clones alone and lacks a portion of them. The repertoire has tens of thousands of clones, roughly 76% of them found once; the top ten carry less than 25%. The ends were cut back, 0 bases at V and 5 bases at J, with 13 bases in the middle. Looked up from germline, CDR1 is GTSNPN and CDR2 is SVGIG (reference sequence). The length of the CDR3 is 14 residues. The receptor comes from a man aged 45-65 years with active or convalescent COVID-19. The sample consisted of peripheral blood. The chain uses TRBV30 and TRBJ2-5; D gene uncertain. The CDR3 loop is CAWSVGLPQETQYF. The CDR3 nucleotides read TGTGCCTGGAGTGTTGGGCTGCCACAGGAGACCCAGTACTTC.